This T cell receptor (beta chain) is from a study of T cells in Graves' hyperthyroidism and ophthalmopathy. Study-wide results and limits: Model-based prediction identified ophthalmopathy a median 6.5 months prior to its onset.

CDR1 and CDR2 (germline): MNHGY, SAAAGT. The CDR3 loop spans 18 amino acids. V gave up 2 bases and J gave up 3 bases, with 22 bases separating them. In regard to this clonotype: Its antigen is as yet unknown.

Researchers amplified the TCR beta CDR3 regions from RNA transcripts. HTBI primers were employed in a first-round RT-PCR of the TCR CDR3. One entry per CDR3 protein, called by TCRdb with MiXCR from the multiplex PCR reads. The profile covers approximately 330,000 distinct CDR3 sequences, with approximately 15% appearing a single time and around 32% taken by the ten largest. The chain joins TRBV6-8 to TRBJ2-5, with a possible D match to TRBD2 (6 bases). The sequencing sample was made of blood. The origin of this receptor is a woman in her thirties or forties with Graves' ophthalmopathy. CDR3 bases: TGTGCCAGCAGTTACCTGCCCCCGGGAGCCTCGTGGAAAGAGACCCAGTACTTC. Its translation is CASSYLPPGASWKETQYF.